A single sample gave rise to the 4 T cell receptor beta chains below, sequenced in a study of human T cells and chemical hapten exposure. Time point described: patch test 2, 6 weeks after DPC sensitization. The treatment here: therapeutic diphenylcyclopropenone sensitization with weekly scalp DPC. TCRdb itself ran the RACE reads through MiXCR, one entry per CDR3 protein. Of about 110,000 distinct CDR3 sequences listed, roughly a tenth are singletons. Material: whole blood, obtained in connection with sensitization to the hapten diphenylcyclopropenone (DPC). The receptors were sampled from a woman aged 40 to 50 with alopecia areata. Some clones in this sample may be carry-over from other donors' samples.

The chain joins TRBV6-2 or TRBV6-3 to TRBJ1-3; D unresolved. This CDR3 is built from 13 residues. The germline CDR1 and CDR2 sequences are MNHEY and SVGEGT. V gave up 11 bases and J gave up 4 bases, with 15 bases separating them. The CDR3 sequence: CALRRSSGNTIYF. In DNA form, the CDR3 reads TGTGCCCTAAGACGGAGCTCGGGAAACACCATATATTTT.

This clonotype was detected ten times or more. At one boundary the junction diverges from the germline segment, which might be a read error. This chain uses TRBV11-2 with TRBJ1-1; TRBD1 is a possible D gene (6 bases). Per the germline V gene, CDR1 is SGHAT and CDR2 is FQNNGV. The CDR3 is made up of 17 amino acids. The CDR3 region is CASSDKGQSSTWTEAFF. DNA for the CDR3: TGTGCCAGCAGCGATAAAGGACAGTCTAGTACGTGGACTGAAGCCTTCTTT.

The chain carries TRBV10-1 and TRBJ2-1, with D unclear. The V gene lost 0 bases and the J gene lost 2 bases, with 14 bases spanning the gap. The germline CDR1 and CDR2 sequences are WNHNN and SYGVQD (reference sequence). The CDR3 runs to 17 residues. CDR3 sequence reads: CASSESRVYEAYNEQFF. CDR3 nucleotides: TGCGCCAGCAGTGAGTCAAGGGTTTACGAGGCCTACAATGAGCAGTTCTTC.

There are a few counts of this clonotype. The CDR3, as DNA: TGTGCCAGCAGGGAGACAGGGAGCACTGAAGCTTTCTTT. This translates into CASRETGSTEAFF. This chain uses TRBV6-5 with TRBJ1-1, with 7 nucleotides matching TRBD1. Per germline, CDR1 MNHEY and CDR2 SVGAGI. V was pared by 6 bases and J by 4 bases, with 5 bases of the junction left unmatched. The CDR3 runs 13 residues.